This T cell receptor (beta chain) was captured in a study of cytomegalovirus exposure and HLA in healthy donors. Generated by immunoSEQ multiplex PCR, the TCRdb table keeps only in-frame clones and is missing some. The repertoire holds tens of thousands of clones, with 70% to 90% as singletons. Study results and caveats: The TCR clusters that emerged in the first cohort tended, a later analysis found, to co-occur in the 110 or so validation repertoires. Most TCR sequences proved rare, with some public TCRs found in many donors.

On this clone: Its matching antigen is unknown.

The sequencing input was PBMCs. The sequence derives from a young woman in good health and CMV-seronegative.

Here the CDR3 DNA reads TGTGCCTCGACTCGTGGCAGGGCCAACACCATATATTTT. Amino acid sequence: CASTRGRANTIYF. The chain employs TRBV30 and TRBJ1-3; TRBD1 might be the D (5 bases). Germline CDR1 and CDR2: GTSNPN and SVGIG (reference sequence). Trimming took 7 bases from V and 7 from J, leaving 17 bases between them. The CDR3 runs to 13 residues.